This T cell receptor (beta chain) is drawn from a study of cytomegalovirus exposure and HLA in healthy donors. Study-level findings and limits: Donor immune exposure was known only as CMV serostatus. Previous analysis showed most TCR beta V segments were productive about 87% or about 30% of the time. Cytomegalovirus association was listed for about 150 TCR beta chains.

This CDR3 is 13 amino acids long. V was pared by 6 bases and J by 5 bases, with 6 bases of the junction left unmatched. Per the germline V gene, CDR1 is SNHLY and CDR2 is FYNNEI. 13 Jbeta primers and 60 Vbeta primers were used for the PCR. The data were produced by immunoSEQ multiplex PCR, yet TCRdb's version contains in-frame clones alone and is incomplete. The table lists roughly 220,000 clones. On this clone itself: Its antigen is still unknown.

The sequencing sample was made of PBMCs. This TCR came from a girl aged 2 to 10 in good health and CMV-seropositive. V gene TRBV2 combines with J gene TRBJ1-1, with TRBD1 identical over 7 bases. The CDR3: CASRLRGTTEAFF. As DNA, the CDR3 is TGTGCCAGCAGACTCAGGGGGACGACTGAAGCTTTCTTT.